The rows below give T cell receptor beta chains drawn from one sample of a study of Graves' ophthalmopathy and Graves' hyperthyroidism. A single record per CDR3 protein comes from TCRdb applying MiXCR to the multiplex PCR reads. The table includes 500,000 to 700,000 distinct CDR3 sequences, about a fifth detected once. Sequences were obtained from peripheral blood. Receptors originate from a woman under 30 with stable Graves' hyperthyroidism. Some clones in this sample may be carry-over from other donors' samples. Each CDR3 is given with its conserved first and last residue. D genes are given only for firm matches. Not every row has a clone size; where given, it reads once, few, many or a size class.

d_call	clone_size	v_call	j_call	cdr3_nt	cdr3_aa
TRBD2	NA	TRBV27	TRBJ2-7	TGTGCCAGCAGTTTGAATGGACTAGCGGCATACGAGCAGTACTTC	CASSLNGLAAYEQYF
NA	NA	TRBV6-5	TRBJ2-5	TGTGCCAGCAGTTACTCGGGGGTGGGAGAAGAGACCCAGTACTTC	CASSYSGVGEETQYF
NA	many	TRBV12-3/TRBV12-4	TRBJ1-1	TGTGCCAGCAGTTTAGGGGTGGGTGGGCCTGAAGCTTTCTTT	CASSLGVGGPEAFF
TRBD2	many	TRBV19	TRBJ2-7	TGTGCCAGTAGTACCGCCATCGGGGCGGGAGTAGGCGAGCAGTACTTC	CASSTAIGAGVGEQYF
NA	NA	TRBV6-5	TRBJ2-7	TGTGCCAGCAGGTACGCGAGCTCCTACGAGCAGTACTTC	CASRYASSYEQYF
NA	many	TRBV4-1	TRBJ1-5	TGCGCCAGCCGGGACATCTATAGCAATCAGCCCCAGCATTTT	CASRDIYSNQPQHF
TRBD1	many	TRBV11-2	TRBJ1-2	TGTGCCAGCAGCACCTTGACAGGGGGCGCAGACTATGGCTACACCTTC	CASSTLTGGADYGYTF
TRBD1	NA	TRBV2	TRBJ2-5	TGTGCCAGCAGTTACTTGACAGGGACCCCTCAAGAGACCCAGTACTTC	CASSYLTGTPQETQYF
NA	many	TRBV7-3	TRBJ2-7	TGTGCCAGCAGCCTACACGAAGCCTACGAGCAGTACTTC	CASSLHEAYEQYF
TRBD1	many	TRBV12-3/TRBV12-4	TRBJ2-7	TGTGCCAGCAGCCTGACAGGGGCCGGCGAGCAGTACTTC	CASSLTGAGEQYF
NA	few	TRBV29-1	TRBJ1-1	TGCAGCGTGCGGGGGAGTCGTGACACTGAAGCTTTCTTT	CSVRGSRDTEAFF
TRBD1	NA	TRBV15	TRBJ2-5	TGTGCCACCAGCAGAGTTAGCGACCGGGACAGGGAAGAGACCCAGTACTTC	CATSRVSDRDREETQYF
NA	many	TRBV6-1	TRBJ1-2	TGTGCCAGCAGTCCTTACACACACTATGGCTACACCTTC	CASSPYTHYGYTF
TRBD2	many	TRBV12-3/TRBV12-4	TRBJ2-7	TGTGCCAGCAGATCTAGCGGGAGAGAATTGGGGCAGTACTTC	CASRSSGRELGQYF
NA	NA	TRBV6-1	TRBJ1-6	TGTGCCAGCAGTGAAGCGCGGGTAGGGGCTCGGGGTTCACCCCTCCACTTT	CASSEARVGARGSPLHF
NA	NA	TRBV12-3/TRBV12-4	TRBJ2-7	TGTGCCAGCAGTTTAAGGGACAAGGGGGACGAGCAGTACTTC	CASSLRDKGDEQYF
NA	many	TRBV2	TRBJ1-6	TGTGCCAGCATTTTCCAGTATAATTCACCCCTCCACTTT	CASIFQYNSPLHF
TRBD1	many	TRBV7-8	TRBJ2-5	TGTGCCAGCAGCTCCTTGAGCTACAGGGGGCCAGAGACCCAGTACTTC	CASSSLSYRGPETQYF
TRBD1	many	TRBV7-9	TRBJ2-7	TGTGCCAGCAGCTCAAGACAGGGGTGGGGATACTACGAGCAGTACTTC	CASSSRQGWGYYEQYF
NA	many	TRBV6-2/TRBV6-3	TRBJ1-1	TGTGCCAGCAGAGCCTCGGGATTGAACACTGAAGCTTTCTTT	CASRASGLNTEAFF
TRBD1	many	TRBV15	TRBJ2-5	TGTGCCACCAGCAGCCCCGGGACAGGTCTTTGGGAGACCCAGTACTTC	CATSSPGTGLWETQYF
NA	NA	TRBV24-1	TRBJ1-2	TGTGCCACCAGTGATTTGCTACGGCTGGGACTGTGGACCTTC	CATSDLLRLGLWTF
TRBD1	NA	TRBV5-1	TRBJ2-7	TGCGCCAGCAGCTTACTCGGACAGGCCTACGAGCAGTACTTC	CASSLLGQAYEQYF
NA	many	TRBV5-1	TRBJ1-5	TGCGCCAGCAGCCTGGGGGGAGTAAATAGCAATCAGCCCCAGCATTTT	CASSLGGVNSNQPQHF
NA	NA	TRBV9	TRBJ1-1	TGTGCCAGCGGGGGTGGGGTGAACACTGAAGCTTTCTTT	CASGGGVNTEAFF
NA	NA	TRBV20-1	TRBJ2-2	TGCAGTGCCCAGCGAGGGGGGACCGGGGAGCTGTTTTTT	CSAQRGGTGELFF
NA	many	TRBV6-1	TRBJ1-1	TGTGCCGGGCAGGAGTCAAGGGCAGGAACTGAAGCTTTCTTT	CAGQESRAGTEAFF
TRBD2	many	TRBV27	TRBJ2-7	TGTGCCAGCACGGCTGGGACTAGCATCTACGAGCAGTACTTC	CASTAGTSIYEQYF
NA	many	TRBV12-3/TRBV12-4	TRBJ1-2	TGTGCCAGCAGATCCGACAGCGACAATGGCTACACCTTC	CASRSDSDNGYTF
NA	few	TRBV11-3	TRBJ2-2	TGTGCCAGCAGAGGCGGTTACACCGGGGAGCTGTTTTTT	CASRGGYTGELFF
TRBD1	many	TRBV28	TRBJ2-7	TGTGCCAGCAGTTCTTACGGACAGGGGAGCTCCTACGAGCAGTACTTC	CASSSYGQGSSYEQYF
TRBD2	many	TRBV24-1	TRBJ2-2	TGTGCCACCAGTGCCTCGGGGCGGGGGAAGACCGGGGAGCTGTTTTTT	CATSASGRGKTGELFF
TRBD1	many	TRBV20-1	TRBJ2-7	TGCAGTGCTCAACTACCGGGACAGGGGGGTTACGAGCAGTACTTC	CSAQLPGQGGYEQYF
NA	NA	TRBV28	TRBJ1-5	TGTGCCAGCAGATCGCGACAGGTGGGCAATCAGCCCCAGCATTTT	CASRSRQVGNQPQHF
NA	few	TRBV12-3/TRBV12-4	TRBJ2-7	TGTGCCAGCAGCGTGGCCCCCTACGAGCAGTACTTC	CASSVAPYEQYF
TRBD1	NA	TRBV28	TRBJ2-5	TGTGCCAGCAGTTTCATGACAGGGAGTGAGACCCAGTACTTC	CASSFMTGSETQYF
NA	few	TRBV4-1	TRBJ1-1	TGCACCAGCAGCCAAGCCGACGGGTCGACCACTGAAGCTTTCTTT	CTSSQADGSTTEAFF
NA	many	TRBV4-1	TRBJ1-5	TGCGCCAGCAGCCAAGATGGGCACGGGTTTAGCAATCAGCCCCAGCATTTT	CASSQDGHGFSNQPQHF
TRBD1	few	TRBV25-1	TRBJ1-1	TGTGCCAGCAGTGAATGGGCGACAGGGACTGAAGCTTTCTTT	CASSEWATGTEAFF
NA	NA	TRBV7-6	TRBJ1-1	TGTGCCAGCAGCTTGGGATCCTATCGGGGGCGTATGAACACTGAATCTTTCTTT	CASSLGSYRGRMNTESFF
NA	many	TRBV7-9	TRBJ2-5	TGTGCCAGCAGCTCCGGCGAGGGGATATGGGAGACCCAGTACTTC	CASSSGEGIWETQYF
NA	NA	TRBV6-1	TRBJ1-5	TGTGCCAGCAAACAGGAGTATAGCAATCAGCCCCAGCATTTT	CASKQEYSNQPQHF
NA	many	TRBV7-9	TRBJ2-5	TGTGCCAGCAGCTTAATCCCGTCTGAGACCCAGTACTTC	CASSLIPSETQYF
NA	many	TRBV28	TRBJ2-5	TGTGCCAGCAGTTCATGGCAGACTAGGGAGACCCAGTACTTC	CASSSWQTRETQYF
NA	many	TRBV19	TRBJ2-2	TGTGCCAGTAGTATTATTCGGTTTAGACTGACAAACACCGGGGAGCTGTTTTTT	CASSIIRFRLTNTGELFF
TRBD1	many	TRBV11-2	TRBJ2-5	TGTGCCAGCAGCCCGGACAGGGGGCGGGGGACCCAGTACTTC	CASSPDRGRGTQYF
NA	many	TRBV5-1	TRBJ1-1	TGCGCCAGCAGGACGACAGGTGGTAGCACTGAAGCTTTCTTT	CASRTTGGSTEAFF
NA	NA	TRBV5-5	TRBJ1-1	TGTGCCAGCAGCGAGACAATGTTCACTGAAGCTTTCTTT	CASSETMFTEAFF
TRBD1	many	TRBV6-2/TRBV6-3	TRBJ1-1	TGTGCCAGCAGTAAGACAGGGGCGTACACTGAAGCTTTCTTT	CASSKTGAYTEAFF
NA	many	TRBV12-5	TRBJ1-1	TGTGCTAGTGGTATCACAGGGAGGTCTGAAGCTTTCTTT	CASGITGRSEAFF
NA	many	TRBV11-1	TRBJ2-7	TGTGCCAGCAGCTTTTTCGGCGGACCCAGCTCCTACGAGCAGTACTTC	CASSFFGGPSSYEQYF
NA	few	TRBV6-1	TRBJ1-2	TGTGCCTGCGTCAGGCCACCCTATGGCTACACCTTC	CACVRPPYGYTF
TRBD2	few	TRBV29-1	TRBJ2-2	TGCAGTTCCATCAGAGGGACTAGCGGTAGTGCCGGGGAGCTGTTTTTT	CSSIRGTSGSAGELFF
NA	many	TRBV28	TRBJ1-1	TGTGCCAGCAGTTTAGAGCCGTCGAACACTGAAGCTTTCTTT	CASSLEPSNTEAFF
NA	many	TRBV7-6	TRBJ1-1	TGTGCCAGCAGCTTAGCATGGGGGGACACTGAAGCTTTCTTT	CASSLAWGDTEAFF
NA	NA	TRBV7-3	TRBJ2-2	TGTGCCAGCAGCTCATCCCCACGGGGGGAGCTGTTTTTT	CASSSSPRGELFF